Given below is one T cell receptor (beta chain) in context. As yet, its antigen is unknown. The second PCR ran roughly 7 to 12 cycles with a sample-barcoded 5' primer and J-beta primers. TCRdb reprocessed the 5' RACE reads via MiXCR and lists one record per CDR3 protein. The data show around 1.1 million distinct CDR3 sequences, roughly two fifths seen once. The entry originates in a study of blood T cells in healthy people across ages. Broader study findings: Those diversity estimates obtained from one million T cells were thought to be underestimates. With unsorted PBMCs, a conclusive comparison of naive versus antigen-experienced cells was not possible.

The CDR3 covers 20 residues. The V and J genes are TRBV21-1 and TRBJ1-2; the D call of TRBD1 is as the table states it, not checked on the DNA. TRBV21-1 is shown as a pseudogene. The receptor was derived from a man aged 18 to 29 in good health. Material for sequencing was blood. CDR3 sequence reads: CASSKEARYHYRGGDYGYTF. The CDR3 coding sequence is TGTGCCAGCAGCAAGGAAGCTCGATACCACTACAGGGGAGGCGACTATGGCTACACCTTC.